The next 27 T cell receptor beta chains were all read from a single sample in a study of T cells after posttransplantation cyclophosphamide. Here immunoSEQ multiplex PCR was the method, and the copy in TCRdb shows in-frame clones only, minus some. The sample presents approximately 5,400 clones, none singletons. Cyclophosphamide on days +3 and +4 followed busulfan-fludarabine conditioning and a marrow graft. The sample here was PBMCs, taken after allogeneic stem cell transplant with posttransplant cyclophosphamide. The receptors originated from a male patient between 60 and 69 years old who received an allogeneic stem cell transplant from a related donor, was CMV-positive, and had no GVHD. Some T cells could come from the graft donor.

This clone turned up a few times. The genes are TRBV9 and TRBJ2-3, with 14 bases that match TRBD2. The CDR3 spans 17 residues. Losses at the gene ends were 7 bases for V and 1 base for J; bases not matched to a gene: 8. The germline CDR1 and CDR2 sequences are SGDLS and YYNGEE. Written as DNA, the CDR3 is TGTGCCAGCTCCGGTAGGGGACTAGCGGGGGGCACAGATACGCAGTATTTT. Amino acids: CASSGRGLAGGTDTQYF.

This clone was observed many times. The gene calls are TRBV28 and TRBJ1-4, with D unclear. V lost 8 bases, J lost 4 bases, and 11 bases lay in between. This CDR3 region has 13 residues. Germline-derived CDR1 and CDR2 are MDHEN and SYDVKM. This chain's CDR3 is CASGEGFNEKLFF. The CDR3 DNA reads as TGTGCCAGCGGGGAGGGATTTAATGAAAAACTGTTTTTT.

This clone was seen many times. The chain has TRBV12-5 and TRBJ1-1; weak D call: TRBD1 (6 bases). Trimming cost V 6 bases and J 3 bases, with 20 bases left between them. This CDR3 is 16 amino acids long. Germline CDR1 LGHNT, CDR2 FRNRAP. The CDR3 DNA is TGTGCTAGTGGCGAGGGGCAGGGGATTTTGTACACTGAAGCTTTCTTT. This sequence encodes CASGEGQGILYTEAFF.

The genes are TRBV6-6 and TRBJ1-5; 11 nucleotides agree with TRBD1. CDR3 size: 16 residues. Germline V gene sequence: CDR1 MNHNY, CDR2 SVGAGI (reference sequence). J lost 5 bases, V lost 5 bases, and 8 bases had no gene match. Here the CDR3 reads CASSPRDRGLDQPQHF. The CDR3, as DNA: TGTGCCAGCAGTCCCCGGGACAGGGGGTTGGATCAGCCCCAGCATTTT.

This clone came up many times. The genes are TRBV10-3 and TRBJ2-4; maybe TRBD2 (6 bases). Germline assignment: CDR1 ENHRY and CDR2 SYGVKD. Trimming took off 4 bases at V and 6 bases at J, with 13 bases between the two ends. The CDR3 spans 14 residues. The DNA of the CDR3 is TGTGCCATCAGTGGCGGGGTCGAGGGAAACATTCAGTACTTC. Amino acid sequence: CAISGGVEGNIQYF.

This clone was seen a few times. This chain links TRBV5-1 with TRBJ2-1; 9 bases match TRBD2. Trimming removed 2 bases from V and 6 bases from J; junction bases left unmatched: 6. CDR1 and CDR2 (germline): SGHRS, YFSETQ. The CDR3 is 15 amino acids. In nucleotides, the CDR3 is TGCGCCAGCAGCTTTGGGAGCGGGGGGTTCAATGAGCAGTTCTTC. This codes for CASSFGSGGFNEQFF.

In its sample, this clone was seen many times. V and J are TRBV7-9 and TRBJ2-7; TRBD1 matches at 10 bases. The germline CDR1 and CDR2 sequences are SEHNR and FQNEAQ (reference sequence). Losses at the gene ends were 5 bases for V and 5 bases for J; bases not matched to a gene: 9. The CDR3 totals 15 residues. The CDR3 sequence is CASSNRDRGAHEQYF. The CDR3 region has the DNA TGTGCCAGCAGCAACCGGGACAGGGGAGCCCACGAGCAGTACTTC.

The rearrangement uses TRBV6-6 and TRBJ2-4, with a weak D call TRBD1 (5 bases). CDR3 length equals 13 residues. Trimming pared 0 bases from V and 10 bases from J, leaving 10 bases between. Germline V CDR1 and CDR2: MNHNY, SVGAGI (reference sequence). CDR3 DNA: TGTGCCAGCAGTTACTCGGTTCCAGGGATTCAGTACTTC. This translates into CASSYSVPGIQYF.

This clone has just a few counts. The chain couples TRBV12-5 to TRBJ2-7; TRBD1 aligns across 8 bases. Germline CDR1 and CDR2: LGHNT and FRNRAP. V shed 0 bases, J shed 4 bases, and the junction held 8 bases outside the gene matches. The CDR3 sequence is 16 residues long. For the CDR3, the DNA is TGTGCTAGTGGTTTGGTAATCGACAGGGGAAGTTACGAGCAGTACTTC. It is translated as CASGLVIDRGSYEQYF.

This clone appeared many times. The chain is built from TRBV27 and TRBJ2-7; no clear D. Germline CDR1 is MNHEY and CDR2 is SMNVEV (reference sequence). Between the trimmed V and J ends, which lost 7 bases and 5 bases, there was a span of 15 bases. The CDR3 sequence is 13 residues long. The CDR3 spells CASISDRGDEQYF. The CDR3 DNA follows: TGTGCCAGCATTTCAGATAGAGGCGACGAGCAGTACTTC.

In its sample, this clone was seen a few times. The chain joins TRBV7-6 to TRBJ1-1, with a tentative D call TRBD1 (5 bases). Trimming left V 1 base short and J 3 bases short, with 6 bases between. The germline V gene encodes CDR1 SGHVS and CDR2 FNYEAQ. There are 13 residues in the CDR3. CDR3 sequence reads: CASSLGGDTEAFF. CDR3 nucleotides: TGTGCCAGCAGCTTAGGGGGGGACACTGAAGCTTTCTTT.

This clone qualifies as medium-sized. The chain couples TRBV6-1 to TRBJ1-5, with D unclear. CDR3 length equals 14 residues. Deletions cut 4 bases from V and 5 bases from J, with 12 bases between. Per germline, CDR1 MNHNS and CDR2 SASEGT. In DNA form, the CDR3 reads TGTGCCAGCAGTGGCCCGACTGTTGATCAGCCCCAGCATTTT. Protein: CASSGPTVDQPQHF.

The sample holds many counts of this clone. The chain has TRBV6-4 and TRBJ2-7; a weak D match, TRBD2 (6 bases). V was pared by 3 bases and J by 3 bases, with 12 bases between. The CDR3 has 14 amino acids. Germline V gene sequence: CDR1 MRHNA, CDR2 SNTAGT. The CDR3 here is CASSEPGLRYEQYF. The CDR3 bases are TGTGCCAGCAGTGAACCGGGACTGCGCTACGAGCAGTACTTC.

This clone came up many times. The rearrangement joins TRBV19 to TRBJ2-3; 8 bases line up with TRBD2. The CDR3 extends over 16 amino acids. Germline trimming cut 3 bases from V and 7 bases from J; bases unmatched to any gene: 12. The germline gives CDR1 LNHDA, CDR2 SQIVND (reference sequence). The CDR3 DNA reads as TGTGCCAGTAGTATGTTACCGGGACTAGAGGGCAATACGCAGTATTTT. The encoded protein is CASSMLPGLEGNTQYF.

This clone came up many times. The J gene is TRBJ1-1, the V gene TRBV10-3; D is unresolved. The CDR3 spans 12 residues. With 8 bases removed from V and 5 bases from J, the gap between germline ends came to 12 bases. CDR1 and CDR2 (germline): ENHRY, SYGVKD. The CDR3 DNA reads TGTGCCATCCGACGGGGAGGGACTGAAGCTTTCTTT. Protein: CAIRRGGTEAFF.

In this sample, this clone turned up many times. Different DNA sequences within this sample yield the same CDR3. The V gene is TRBV7-8, the J gene TRBJ1-2, with D perhaps matching TRBD1 (6 bases). Trimming left V 6 bases short and J 6 bases short, with 26 bases between. CDR1 SGHVS and CDR2 FQNEAQ come from the germline V gene. CDR3 length: 17 amino acids. As DNA, the CDR3 is TGTGCCAGCAGTTCCCAAAACTACGGACAGATCAGCGATGGCTACACCTTC. Amino acids: CASSSQNYGQISDGYTF.

This clone was detected many times. CDR3 nucleotide sequence: TGTGCCAGCTCACAGGGACAGGGGACCTTAAATGAAAAACTGTTTTTT. This translates into CASSQGQGTLNEKLFF. J is TRBJ1-4 and V is TRBV18; 10 nucleotides align to TRBD1. The germline CDR1 and CDR2 sequences are KGHSH and LQKENI. Trimming at V came to 4 bases and at J to 5 bases, leaving 7 bases not matched to a gene. The CDR3 extends over 16 amino acids.

This clone was counted at least ten times. The chain uses TRBV5-1 and TRBJ1-4; 7 nucleotides agree with TRBD1. The CDR3 covers 16 residues. Germline values: CDR1 SGHRS, CDR2 YFSETQ. V lost 5 bases and J lost 2; bases outside the gene matches: 9. CDR3 bases: TGCGCCAGCAGGAGAGAGGGGGCAATTACTAATGAAAAACTGTTTTTT. It codes for CASRREGAITNEKLFF. Full variable domain (outside the CDR3, taken from reference TRBV5-1 and TRBJ1-4): KAGVTQTPRYLIKTRGQQVTLSCSPISGHRSVSWYQQTPGQGLQFLFEYFSETQRNKGNFPGRFSGRQFSNSRSEMNVSTLELGDSALYLCASRREGAITNEKLFFGSGTQLSVL.

This clone came up many times. The V gene is TRBV6-5, the J gene TRBJ1-3; D may be TRBD1 (6 bases). CDR1 and CDR2 (germline): MNHEY, SVGAGI. The CDR3 consists of 14 residues. V was shortened by 6 bases and J by 3 bases, with 12 bases between the two germline ends. The chain's CDR3 is CASSQDSIGNTIYF. In DNA, the CDR3 is TGTGCCAGCAGCCAGGACAGCATTGGAAACACCATATATTTT.

This clone was recorded many times. The chain carries TRBV30 and TRBJ2-5; a weak D match, TRBD1 (5 bases). Trimming took 7 bases from V and 4 from J, leaving 10 bases between them. Germline V CDR1 and CDR2: GTSNPN, SVGIG (reference sequence). The CDR3 contains 11 residues. CDR3 amino acids: CASGLGETQYF. The CDR3 DNA reads TGTGCCTCAGGGTTGGGAGAGACCCAGTACTTC.

The sample holds many counts of this clone. This rearrangement joins TRBV18 to TRBJ1-4, with D tentatively TRBD1 (5 bases). CDR3 length: 14 amino acids. The germline gives CDR1 KGHSH, CDR2 LQKENI. Trimming cost V 5 bases and J 2 bases, with 9 bases left between them. The CDR3 here is CASSGASTNEKLFF. In nucleotides, the CDR3 is TGTGCCAGCTCAGGGGCAAGCACTAATGAAAAACTGTTTTTT. The full variable domain, its missing parts supplied by reference TRBV18 and TRBJ1-4, is NAGVMQNPRHLVRRRGQEARLRCSPMKGHSHVYWYRQLPEEGLKFMVYLQKENIIDESGMPKERFSAEFPKEGPSILRIQQVVRGDSAAYFCASSGASTNEKLFFGSGTQLSVL.

There are many counts of this clone. A read error may produce the germline difference seen at one junction end. The J gene is TRBJ2-7, the V gene TRBV6-1; maybe TRBD1 (6 bases). The CDR3 loop spans 11 amino acids. Per germline, CDR1 MNHNS and CDR2 SASEGT. As DNA, the CDR3 is TGTGCCAGCAGTGATACGTGGACAGCTTCCTTC. Its translation: CASSDTWTASF.

Many counts were recorded for this clone. V and J are TRBV10-1 and TRBJ2-7; weak D call: TRBD2 (5 bases). The CDR3 spans 16 residues. Germline values: CDR1 WNHNN, CDR2 SYGVQD (reference sequence). Between the trimmed V and J ends, which lost 0 bases and 7 bases, there was a span of 19 bases. CDR3: CASSESPRGSTGEQYF. CDR3 bases: TGCGCCAGCAGTGAGTCTCCTCGCGGAAGTACGGGGGAGCAGTACTTC.

The sample holds a few counts of this clone. The chain joins TRBV7-2 to TRBJ2-7; D gene uncertain. From germline, CDR1 is SGHTA and CDR2 FQGNSA. CDR3 size: 14 residues. V lost 1 base, J lost 0 bases, and 7 bases lay in between. The CDR3 loop is CASSLGISSYEQYF. DNA for the CDR3: TGTGCCAGCAGCTTAGGAATTAGCTCCTACGAGCAGTACTTC.

Ten or more counts support this clone. V is TRBV5-4 and J is TRBJ1-3; unclear D gene. Germline CDR1 is SGHNT and CDR2 is YYREEE (reference sequence). The CDR3 runs to 12 residues. V lost 0 bases to trimming and J lost 7 bases, with 5 bases between them. CDR3 amino acids: CASSLAGNTIYF. The CDR3 nucleotides are TGTGCCAGCAGCTTGGCGGGGAACACCATATATTTT.

A note on this clone: This same CDR3 is encoded by further DNA sequences in the sample. The genes are TRBV27 and TRBJ2-2, with TRBD1 identical over 7 bases. The trim removed 5 bases at V and 4 bases at J, leaving 10 bases unmatched. CDR1 and CDR2 from the germline V gene are MNHEY and SMNVEV (reference sequence). The CDR3 sequence is 16 residues long. The CDR3 spells CASSPWTGPGTGELFF. CDR3 nucleotides: TGTGCCAGCAGTCCCTGGACAGGACCGGGCACCGGGGAGCTGTTTTTT.

This clone showed up many times. The chain uses TRBV4-1 and TRBJ1-2; possibly TRBD1 for D (5 bases). CDR1 and CDR2 (germline): MGHRA, YSYEKL. The ends were cut back, 0 bases at V and 3 bases at J, with 23 bases in the middle. There are 19 residues in the CDR3. Here the CDR3 reads CASSQDTGPSLRGYYGYTF. The CDR3 DNA sequence: TGCGCCAGCAGCCAAGACACCGGACCCTCCTTAAGGGGCTACTATGGCTACACCTTC.